This note documents a single T cell receptor (beta chain) sequence. The target antigen is unknown. Semi-nested PCR with Nested Universal Primer A followed constant-region reverse priming of full-length variable regions. TCRdb re-called the 5' RACE reads with MiXCR, one entry per CDR3 protein. The sample yields roughly 64,000 distinct CDR3 sequences, under 25% seen once. The memory fraction was CD4+CD45RO+CD25- cells. The CDR3 loop spans 12 amino acids. Germline V gene sequence: CDR1 DFQATT, CDR2 SNEGSKA (reference sequence). Deletions cut 3 bases from V and 1 base from J, with 6 bases between. Findings and limits, study-wide: Whole repertoires were not studied in the larger cohort, only one V-J beta rearrangement.

V gene TRBV20-1 combines with J gene TRBJ1-1; D unclear. This clonotype originated in a female donor with breast cancer. The sequenced sample consisted of memory CD4+ T cells sorted from a lymph node. The subset is: memory CD4+ T cells, CD4+CD45RO+CD25-. The CDR3 nucleotides read TGCAGTGCTAGTTCAGGGAACACTGAAGCTTTCTTT. Its translation: CSASSGNTEAFF.